This entry lists 25 T cell receptor beta chains sequenced from one sample in a study of blood T cell repertoires in COVID-19. Profiled with immunoSEQ multiplex PCR; TCRdb holds only in-frame clones, not every one. The data show a few hundred thousand clones, with about 88% seen just once and roughly 8.9% held by the top ten. Material for sequencing was PBMCs or T cells enriched from blood (not recorded which). These receptors all stem from a woman in her 40s who had recovered from COVID-19.

The chain joins TRBV27 to TRBJ2-2; the match to TRBD1 covers 8 bases. The V segment lost 5 bases and the J segment 1 base; nucleotides outside the gene matches: 3. Germline loops: CDR1 MNHEY, CDR2 SMNVEV (reference sequence). The CDR3 totals 15 residues. This CDR3 reads CASSVRGQNTGELFF. The DNA for the CDR3 is TGTGCCAGCAGTGTCAGGGGGCAGAACACCGGGGAGCTGTTTTTT.

The chain combines TRBV29-1 with TRBJ2-2, with 8 bases fitting TRBD1. The CDR3 has 21 amino acids. Germline assignment: CDR1 SQVTM and CDR2 ANQGSEA. V shed 0 bases, J shed 0 bases, and the junction held 18 bases outside the gene matches. CDR3 DNA: TGCAGCGTTGAAGATGGGGCCCCGGGACAGGCCTTAATTACGAACACCGGGGAGCTGTTTTTT. Encoded protein: CSVEDGAPGQALITNTGELFF.

The chain joins TRBV28 to TRBJ1-1; 8 bases fit TRBD1. Trimming removed 6 bases from V and 1 base from J; junction bases left unmatched: 1. Germline assignment: CDR1 MDHEN and CDR2 SYDVKM. There are 13 residues in the CDR3. CDR3 coding DNA: TGTGCCAGCAGGGACAGGGCGAACACTGAAGCTTTCTTT. It encodes CASRDRANTEAFF.

The J gene is TRBJ2-5, the V gene TRBV28; 12 bases line up with TRBD2. The length of the CDR3 is 14 residues. Germline V lookup: CDR1 MDHEN, CDR2 SYDVKM. The DNA of the CDR3 is TGTGGCCATGGCTCTAGCGGGGGGGCGGAGACCCAGTACTTC. It translates to CGHGSSGGAETQYF.

The chain combines TRBV29-1 with TRBJ2-2, with D perhaps TRBD2 (6 bases). The V end was cut by 3 bases, the J end by 2 bases, with 7 bases between. Looked up from germline, CDR1 is SQVTM and CDR2 is ANQGSEA. The CDR3 is 13 amino acids. Written as DNA, the CDR3 is TGCAGCGTTGATGGGACTAACACCGGGGAGCTGTTTTTT. Translation: CSVDGTNTGELFF.

V gene TRBV28 combines with J gene TRBJ1-2; D gene unclear. Trimming cost V 6 bases and J 8 bases, with 10 bases left between them. CDR1 MDHEN and CDR2 SYDVKM come from the germline V gene. CDR3 length equals 11 residues. This CDR3 is CASSPIEGYTF. The CDR3, as DNA: TGTGCCAGCAGCCCGATTGAGGGCTACACCTTC.

For this clone: The junction and the germline gene differ at one end; a read error may be behind it. This sequence joins TRBV7-8 and TRBJ2-1, with D perhaps TRBD1 or TRBD2 (6 bases each). This CDR3 region has 17 residues. The germline V gene has CDR1 SGHVS and CDR2 FQNEAQ. The CDR3 sequence: CASSLARWDTGQNEQFF. In DNA form, the CDR3 reads TGTGCCAGCAGCCTAGCGCGTTGGGACACGGGTCAAAATGAGCAGTTCTTC.

As for this clone: Distinct nucleotide sequences in the sample also encode this CDR3. V and J are TRBV23-1 and TRBJ1-2, with 9 positions matching TRBD1. TRBV23-1 qualifies as an ORF whose function is uncertain. Trimming removed 2 bases from V and 0 bases from J; junction bases left unmatched: 10. This CDR3 is built from 18 residues. The CDR3, as DNA: TGCGCCAGCAGTCAAGGAAGCGGACAGGGGTGGCCTAACTATGGCTACACCTTC. It codes for CASSQGSGQGWPNYGYTF.

The chain couples TRBV19 to TRBJ2-1, with 7 bases lining up with TRBD1. Germline CDR1 reads LNHDA; CDR2 reads SQIVND (reference sequence). The CDR3 is 13 residues long. With V trimmed by 7 bases and J by 4 bases, 4 bases remained unmatched. CDR3 residues: CASKRQGYNEQFF. CDR3 coding DNA: TGTGCCAGTAAGCGACAGGGATACAATGAGCAGTTCTTC.

This chain joins TRBV11-3 and TRBJ1-3; D remains ambiguous. This CDR3 region has 15 residues. CDR1 SGHNT and CDR2 YENEEA come from the germline V gene. Trimming removed 0 bases from V and 7 bases from J, with 13 bases in between. The CDR3 nucleotides are TGTGCCAGCAGCTTAGAGCGACAAGGTTGGAACACCATATATTTT. Protein sequence: CASSLERQGWNTIYF. Using reference TRBV11-3 and TRBJ1-3 for the parts outside the CDR3, the full variable domain is EAGVVQSPRYKIIEKKQPVAFWCNPISGHNTLYWYLQNLGQGPELLIRYENEEAVDDSQLPKDRFSAERLKGVDSTLKIQPAELGDSAVYLCASSLERQGWNTIYFGEGSWLTVV.

J is TRBJ1-6 and V is TRBV25-1, with 9 nucleotides matching TRBD1. Trimming took 3 bases from V and 3 from J; bases not matched to a gene: 6. CDR1 MGHDK and CDR2 SYGVNS come from the germline V gene. The CDR3 has 17 amino acids. Written as DNA, the CDR3 is TGTGCCAGCAGTGATGCGACAGGGGGTTTCTATAATTCACCCCTCCACTTT. It codes for CASSDATGGFYNSPLHF. Drawing the rest from reference TRBV25-1 and TRBJ1-6, the complete variable domain is EADIYQTPRYLVIGTGKKITLECSQTMGHDKMYWYQQDPGMELHLIHYSYGVNSTEKGDLSSESTVSRIRTEHFPLTLESARPSHTSQYLCASSDATGGFYNSPLHFGNGTRLTVT.

The CDR3 here is CASSYRQGNTIYF. The CDR3 nucleotides read TGTGCCAGCAGCTATCGACAGGGAAACACCATATATTTT. The chain recombines TRBV12-3 or TRBV12-4 with TRBJ1-3, with D possibly being TRBD1 (5 bases). Trimming removed 6 bases at V and 4 bases at J, with 10 bases between. The CDR3 spans 13 residues.

The J gene is TRBJ2-1, the V gene TRBV18; no clear D gene. V was trimmed by 2 bases and J by 5 bases, leaving 7 bases between them. Germline CDR1 and CDR2: KGHSH and LQKENI. This CDR3 spans 13 amino acids. CDR3 sequence (DNA): TGTGCCAGCTCACCATCACTGGACAATGAGCAGTTCTTC. It yields the protein CASSPSLDNEQFF.

This chain links TRBV2 with TRBJ1-2; the match to TRBD1 covers 10 bases. This CDR3 spans 14 amino acids. Trimming removed 10 bases from V and 3 bases from J; junction bases left unmatched: 8. CDR1 and CDR2 (germline): SNHLY, FYNNEI. For the CDR3, the DNA is TGTGCCACCTCGCGACAGGGGGCATACTATGGCTACACCTTC. The encoded protein is CATSRQGAYYGYTF.

This clone was found a few times. V is TRBV9 and J is TRBJ1-1; D is uncertain. V dropped 0 bases and J dropped 6 bases, with 12 bases sitting between them. Germline V gene data show CDR1 as SGDLS and CDR2 as YYNGEE. This CDR3 contains 14 residues. The CDR3 loop reads CASSVGLSLSEAFF. CDR3 in DNA: TGTGCCAGCAGCGTAGGTCTTTCCCTGTCTGAAGCTTTCTTT.

The chain uses TRBV3-1 (or the pseudogene TRBV3-2) and TRBJ2-7; D is uncertain. Looked up from germline, CDR1 is LGHDT and CDR2 is YNNKEL (reference sequence). V was trimmed by 4 bases and J by 4 bases, leaving 5 bases between them. CDR3 length: 11 residues. CDR3 sequence (DNA): TGTGCCAGCAGCCGCCTATACGAGCAGTACTTC. It is translated as CASSRLYEQYF.

The chain is built from TRBV19 and TRBJ2-1; D might be TRBD1 (5 bases). This CDR3 region has 13 residues. Trimming shortened V by 3 bases and J by 12 bases, and 15 bases separated the two germline ends. Germline V gene sequence: CDR1 LNHDA, CDR2 SQIVND (reference sequence). The CDR3: CASSITGATGQFF. The CDR3 DNA reads as TGTGCCAGTAGTATTACAGGTGCTACTGGGCAGTTCTTC.

The sample holds one count of this clone. This sequence joins TRBV30 and TRBJ2-5; maybe TRBD2 (5 bases). There are 16 residues in the CDR3. Trimming took off 0 bases at V and 0 bases at J, with 14 bases between the two ends. Germline CDR1 and CDR2: GTSNPN and SVGIG (reference sequence). As DNA, the CDR3 is TGTGCCTGGAGTGTAAACGGAGGCACGTACCAAGAGACCCAGTACTTC. Protein sequence: CAWSVNGGTYQETQYF.

This chain uses TRBV13 with TRBJ2-5; unclear D gene. V dropped 5 bases and J dropped 4 bases, with 5 bases sitting between them. Germline lookup yields CDR1 PRHDT and CDR2 FYEKMQ (reference sequence). The CDR3 runs to 11 residues. The CDR3 spells CASSPGETQYF. The CDR3 bases are TGTGCCAGCAGCCCGGGAGAGACCCAGTACTTC.

For the CDR3, the DNA is TGTGCCAGCAGATCAACAGGGGCTGAAGCTTTCTTT. As protein: CASRSTGAEAFF. V and J are TRBV6-5 and TRBJ1-1; 7 bases align to TRBD1. Germline CDR1 reads MNHEY; CDR2 reads SVGAGI. This CDR3 has 12 amino acids. With V trimmed by 6 bases and J by 6 bases, 4 bases remained unmatched.

By its share, this clone is medium-sized. This chain uses TRBV7-2 with TRBJ1-1; a possible D gene is TRBD1 (5 bases). The CDR3 runs 14 residues. Germline CDR1 reads SGHTA; CDR2 reads FQGNSA. Between the trimmed V and J ends, which lost 6 bases and 1 base, there was a span of 12 bases. Here the CDR3 DNA reads TGTGCCAGCAGTTGGACACCCTCGAACACTGAAGCTTTCTTT. This sequence encodes CASSWTPSNTEAFF.

This clone appeared once. The genes are TRBV2 and TRBJ1-2, with 7 nucleotides matching TRBD1. CDR3 length: 16 residues. CDR1 SNHLY and CDR2 FYNNEI come from the germline V gene. Losses at the gene ends were 0 bases for V and 1 base for J; bases not matched to a gene: 5. CDR3 protein: CASSEAGGQLNYGYTF. As DNA, the CDR3 is TGTGCCAGCAGTGAAGCCGGGGGACAGCTTAACTATGGCTACACCTTC. Full variable domain (outside the CDR3, taken from reference TRBV2 and TRBJ1-2): EPEVTQTPSHQVTQMGQEVILRCVPISNHLYFYWYRQILGQKVEFLVSFYNNEISEKSEIFDDQFSVERPDGSNFTLKIRSTKLEDSAMYFCASSEAGGQLNYGYTFGSGTRLTVV.

J is TRBJ2-3 and V is TRBV19, with D maybe TRBD2 (5 bases). V dropped 10 bases and J dropped 5 bases, with 16 bases sitting between them. Germline V lookup: CDR1 LNHDA, CDR2 SQIVND (reference sequence). This CDR3 has 13 residues. The chain's CDR3 is CATRGLARDTQYF. The CDR3 DNA sequence: TGTGCCACTCGAGGCTTAGCGCGAGATACGCAGTATTTT.

V and J are TRBV3-1 (or the pseudogene TRBV3-2) and TRBJ1-1; tentatively, D is TRBD1 (6 bases). CDR1 LGHDT and CDR2 YNNKEL come from the germline V gene (reference sequence). V was cut by 1 base and J by 4 bases, with 10 bases left in between. This CDR3 is built from 14 residues. The CDR3 loop reads CASSQGQAGTEAFF. CDR3 in DNA: TGTGCCAGCAGCCAAGGACAGGCGGGCACTGAAGCTTTCTTT.

CDR3: CASSKVELGTGGKIAEAFF. Here the CDR3 DNA reads TGTGCCAGCAGCAAAGTGGAATTAGGGACAGGGGGCAAGATCGCTGAAGCTTTCTTT. This chain uses TRBV21-1 with TRBJ1-1; no check of the table's D call, TRBD1, against the DNA was made. TRBV21-1 is labeled a pseudogene. This CDR3 has 19 amino acids.